This TCR beta chain was identified in a study of T-cell reconstitution after alpha-beta-depleted transplantation in children. Overall study results and limits: Some patients owed their high day-60 TCRbeta diversity to surviving recipient T cells and thymic progenitors. Reported findings indicate that, about two months after transplant, alpha-beta T cells came from several hundred expanded clones, which were derived from non-depleted graft cells. Once a year had passed after transplant, T-cell counts and diversity came mostly from newly produced T cells.

This clonotype occurred many times. As yet, its antigen is unknown. It was with unique molecular identifiers that the TCRbeta library was prepared. TCRdb ran MiXCR on the PCR reads and lists one entry per CDR3 protein. The repertoire holds 32,000 or so distinct CDR3 sequences, with more than 6% as singletons. The CDR3 covers 13 residues. Germline CDR1 and CDR2: SGHVS and FNYEAQ. V lost 5 bases and J lost 6, with 12 bases in between. The sequence came from a child in the first two years of life who had a stem cell transplant for acute myeloid leukemia, so the T cells may come from the graft donor. The specimen comprised peripheral blood, sampled 60 days after TCRalphabeta/CD19-depleted stem cell transplant. V usage is TRBV7-6 and J usage is TRBJ2-3, with D perhaps TRBD2 (6 bases). CDR3 sequence reads: CASSLIGRDTQYF. The CDR3 coding sequence is TGTGCCAGCAGCCTAATAGGGAGGGATACGCAGTATTTT.